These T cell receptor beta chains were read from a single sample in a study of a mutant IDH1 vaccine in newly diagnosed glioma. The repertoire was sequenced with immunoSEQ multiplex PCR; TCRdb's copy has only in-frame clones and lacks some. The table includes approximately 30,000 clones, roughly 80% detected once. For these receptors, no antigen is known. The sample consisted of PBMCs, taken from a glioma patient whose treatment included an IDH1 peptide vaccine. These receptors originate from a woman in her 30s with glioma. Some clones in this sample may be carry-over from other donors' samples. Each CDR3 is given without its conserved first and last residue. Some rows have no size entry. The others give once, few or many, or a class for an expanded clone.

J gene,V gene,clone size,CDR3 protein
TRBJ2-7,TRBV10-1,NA,ASSSGTGNSYEQY
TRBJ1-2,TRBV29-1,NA,SVEGGGRDYGYT
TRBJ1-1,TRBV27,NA,ASSFRGGGGTEAF
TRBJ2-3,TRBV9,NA,ASSVGAKADTQY
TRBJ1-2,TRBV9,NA,ASSVGTGGAFGYT
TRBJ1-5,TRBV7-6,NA,ASSLGQSNQPQH
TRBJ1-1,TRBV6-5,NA,ASSYSVEGAGTEAF
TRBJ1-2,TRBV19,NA,ASSPGPASSGYT
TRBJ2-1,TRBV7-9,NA,ASRATSGSRAYNEQF
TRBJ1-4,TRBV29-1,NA,SAGGGQDEKLF
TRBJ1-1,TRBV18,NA,ASSPRGGNTEAF
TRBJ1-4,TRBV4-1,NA,ASSQDPRGMGEKLF
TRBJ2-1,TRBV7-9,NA,ASSHGLAGRNEQF
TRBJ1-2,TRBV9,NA,ASSVGQGSYGYT
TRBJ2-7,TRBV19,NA,ASSMGTGDEQY
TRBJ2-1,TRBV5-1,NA,ASSHAGTPKEQF
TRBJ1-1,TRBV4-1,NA,ASSQEDRTNTEAF
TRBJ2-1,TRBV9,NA,ASSMKGNEQF
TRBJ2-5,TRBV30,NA,AWSSGSQETQY
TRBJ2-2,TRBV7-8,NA,ASSWGLAGVLTGELF
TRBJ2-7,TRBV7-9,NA,ASSLSGSYEQY
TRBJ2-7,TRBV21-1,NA,ASTPPPGQGHEQY
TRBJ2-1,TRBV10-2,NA,ASSEERASSYNEQF
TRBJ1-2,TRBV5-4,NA,ASSASQAAGYGYT
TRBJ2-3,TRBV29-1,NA,SVTGPGGAWGTQY
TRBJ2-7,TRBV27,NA,ASSARQETGEQY
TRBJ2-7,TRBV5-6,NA,ASSLYNPSQSEQY
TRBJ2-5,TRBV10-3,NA,AISESILAGGQETQY
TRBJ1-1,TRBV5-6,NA,ASSPGGGFRTEAF
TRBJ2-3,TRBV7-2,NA,AREAGKGTDTQY
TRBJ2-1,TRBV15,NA,ATKRGLANEQF
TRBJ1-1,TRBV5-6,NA,ASSLPGGQSTEAF
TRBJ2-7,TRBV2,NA,ASSNDGTGTYEQY
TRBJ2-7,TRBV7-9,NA,ASSPGWGAAYEQY
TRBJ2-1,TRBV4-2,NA,ASSHRTSGVYNEQF
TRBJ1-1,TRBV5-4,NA,ASSFSSHGEAF
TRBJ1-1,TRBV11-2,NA,ASSVGTGDEAF
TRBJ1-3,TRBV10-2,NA,ASRHRGSGNTIY
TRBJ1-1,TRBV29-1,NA,SVAWGVNTEAF
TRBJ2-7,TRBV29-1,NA,SVLPPGAYEQY
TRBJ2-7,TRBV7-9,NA,ASSRDYEQY
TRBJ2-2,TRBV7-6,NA,ASSSGRGNTGELF
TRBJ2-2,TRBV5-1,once,ASSWTSGPPGELF
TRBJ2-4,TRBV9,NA,ASSVAAGDPKNIQY
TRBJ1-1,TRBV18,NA,ASSPKGADTEAF
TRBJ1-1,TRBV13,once,ASSLETGSRTEAF
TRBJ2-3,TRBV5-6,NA,ASSPGLTRPRQY
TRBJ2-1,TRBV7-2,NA,ASSLHPDNEQF
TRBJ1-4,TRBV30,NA,AWSRPLVVTNEKLF
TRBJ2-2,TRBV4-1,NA,ASSYSGELF
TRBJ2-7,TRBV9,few,ASSGDGYEQY